This T cell receptor beta chain was captured by sequencing in a study of early T cells in non-severe SARS-CoV-2 infection. Study in general: With bulk RNA from unsorted whole blood as input, sequencing yielded unpaired chains.

Study findings and constraints: Sequences matched to VDJdb favored anti-spike CD8 responses, while private and CD4 specificities were missed.

This clonotype showed up just a few times. Its antigen is currently unknown. Individual cDNA molecules were tagged with unique molecular identifiers. MiXCR, applied by TCRdb to the 5' RACE reads, yields one record per CDR3 protein. The sample includes around 76,000 distinct CDR3 sequences, around 10% of them seen just once. The germline CDR1 and CDR2 sequences are DFQATT and SNEGSKA (reference sequence). V was clipped by 0 bases and J by 6 bases, with 6 bases between them. CDR3 length equals 12 residues. The receptor was isolated from an adult who was a healthcare worker with PCR-confirmed SARS-CoV-2 infection or an uninfected control (not recorded which). What was sequenced was whole blood. The rearrangement uses TRBV20-1 and TRBJ2-1; unclear D gene. CDR3 residues: CSAREGRNEQFF. CDR3 nucleotides: TGCAGTGCTAGAGAAGGGCGCAATGAGCAGTTCTTC.